The table lists the clone carrying this T cell receptor (beta chain) with a count of one. Its antigen remains unknown. Genomic DNA of each subset was evenly split across several immunoSEQ plates. Generated by immunoSEQ multiplex PCR, the TCRdb table keeps only in-frame clones and is missing some. The table includes 2 million to 3 million clones, approximately 93% detected once. These data come from a study of shared clonotypes between healthy human individuals. The investigators split CD4+ cells into a CD45RA+ naive subset and a CD45RA-negative memory subset. This CDR3 contains 14 residues. V was pared by 5 bases and J by 2 bases, with 6 bases of the junction left unmatched. Germline CDR1 and CDR2: SGHNT and YYREEE (reference sequence). General study findings and limits: Rarefaction curves obtained for sorted subsets showed sequencing incomplete despite large depth.

The V gene is TRBV5-4, the J gene TRBJ1-2; TRBD1 matches at 7 bases. The sequence was collected from a man aged 18 to 30 in good health. Some clones in this sample may be carry-over from other donors' samples. Sequenced material: naive CD4+ T cells from PBMCs. The subset denotes: CD45RA+ positively selected. This chain's CDR3 is CASSQQGPNYGYTF. CDR3 DNA: TGTGCCAGCAGTCAACAGGGGCCCAACTATGGCTACACCTTC.